This T cell receptor beta chain was recovered during a study of response to subunit inactivated influenza vaccine. Each CDR3 protein is one row after TCRdb ran MiXCR on the RT-PCR reads. Of 650,000 to 800,000 distinct CDR3 sequences detected, roughly 18% appear once; the ten largest clones hold 9.5% to 13%. Per germline, CDR1 SGHDN and CDR2 FVKESK. V lost 4 bases, J lost 6 bases, and 8 bases stayed unmatched. The CDR3 spans 16 residues. The sample here was PBMCs from blood, taken roughly 5 days after vaccination. The rearrangement uses TRBV14 and TRBJ2-2; 10 bases match TRBD2. The clonotype originates from a man aged 45-65 years who received an inactivated influenza vaccine. CDR3 region: CASSLWASGSPGELFF. DNA of the CDR3: TGTGCCAGCAGCCTTTGGGCTAGCGGGAGCCCCGGGGAGCTGTTTTTT.